The clone carrying this T cell receptor (beta chain) was counted ten times or more. Antigen unknown. Trimming left V 1 base short and J 1 base short, with 7 bases between. This CDR3 region has 14 residues. Germline V gene data show CDR1 as DFQATT and CDR2 as SNEGSKA (reference sequence). The data originate from a study of neurological immune-mediated disorders. One entry per CDR3 protein results from TCRdb running MiXCR on the 5' RACE reads. The table lists roughly 50,000 distinct CDR3 sequences, roughly an eighth of them singletons. Study-level results: The study found no CDR3 amino acid sequences shared by expanded clones across subjects, suggesting private repertoires in all groups.

Material for sequencing was PBMCs. This chain joins TRBV20-1 and TRBJ2-2; the D gene is possibly TRBD2 (6 bases). This receptor was taken from a woman in her fifties or sixties with HTLV-1-associated myelopathy (HAM/TSP). The CDR3 DNA reads as TGCAGTGCTAGAGGGGAGGAGAACACCGGGGAGCTGTTTTTT. It specifies CSARGEENTGELFF.